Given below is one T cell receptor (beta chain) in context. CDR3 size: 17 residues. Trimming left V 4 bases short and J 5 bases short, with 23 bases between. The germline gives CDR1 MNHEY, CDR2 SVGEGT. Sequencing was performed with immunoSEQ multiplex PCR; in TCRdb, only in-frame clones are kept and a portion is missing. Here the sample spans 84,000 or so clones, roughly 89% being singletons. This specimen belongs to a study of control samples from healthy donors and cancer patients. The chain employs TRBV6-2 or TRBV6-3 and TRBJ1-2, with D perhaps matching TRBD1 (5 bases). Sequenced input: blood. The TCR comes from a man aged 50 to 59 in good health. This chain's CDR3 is CASSSLRQQYMGYGYTF. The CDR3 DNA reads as TGTGCCAGCAGTTCCCTCCGACAGCAGTACATGGGTTATGGCTACACCTTC.